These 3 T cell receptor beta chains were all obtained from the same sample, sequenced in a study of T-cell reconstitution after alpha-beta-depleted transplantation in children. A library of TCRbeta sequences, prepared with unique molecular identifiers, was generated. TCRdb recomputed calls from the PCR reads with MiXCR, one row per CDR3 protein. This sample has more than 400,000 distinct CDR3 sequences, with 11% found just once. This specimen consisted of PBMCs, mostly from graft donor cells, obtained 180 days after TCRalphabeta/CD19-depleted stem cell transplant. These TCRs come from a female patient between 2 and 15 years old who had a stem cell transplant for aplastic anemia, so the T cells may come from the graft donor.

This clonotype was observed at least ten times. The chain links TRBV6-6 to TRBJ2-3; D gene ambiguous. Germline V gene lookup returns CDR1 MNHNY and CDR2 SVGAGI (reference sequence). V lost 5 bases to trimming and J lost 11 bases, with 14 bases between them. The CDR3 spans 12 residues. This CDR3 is CASSVQVIGQYF. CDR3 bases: TGTGCCAGCAGTGTTCAAGTAATCGGGCAGTATTTT.

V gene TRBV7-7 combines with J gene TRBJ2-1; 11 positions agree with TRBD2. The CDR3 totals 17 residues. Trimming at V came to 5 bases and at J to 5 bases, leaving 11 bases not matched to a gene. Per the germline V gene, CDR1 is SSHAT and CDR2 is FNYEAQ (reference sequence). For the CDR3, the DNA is TGTGCCAGCAGCAGGGGGGTCCTAGCGGGAGGTCACAATGAGCAGTTCTTC. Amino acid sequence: CASSRGVLAGGHNEQFF.

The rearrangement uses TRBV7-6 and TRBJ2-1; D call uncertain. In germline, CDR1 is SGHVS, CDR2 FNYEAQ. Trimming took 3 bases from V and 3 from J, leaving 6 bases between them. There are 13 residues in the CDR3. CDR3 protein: CASSFSLYNEQFF. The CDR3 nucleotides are TGTGCCAGCAGCTTCAGTCTCTACAATGAGCAGTTCTTC.